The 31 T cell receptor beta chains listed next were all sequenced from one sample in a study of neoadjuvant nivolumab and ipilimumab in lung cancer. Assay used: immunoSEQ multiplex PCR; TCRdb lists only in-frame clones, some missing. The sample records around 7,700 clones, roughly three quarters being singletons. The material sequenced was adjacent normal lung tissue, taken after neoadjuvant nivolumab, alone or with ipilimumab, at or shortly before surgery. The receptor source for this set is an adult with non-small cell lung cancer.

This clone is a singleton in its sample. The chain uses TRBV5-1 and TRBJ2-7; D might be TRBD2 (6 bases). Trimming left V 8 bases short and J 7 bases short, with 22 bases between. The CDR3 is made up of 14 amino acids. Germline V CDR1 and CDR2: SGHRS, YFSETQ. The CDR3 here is CASTAGTPAWEQYF. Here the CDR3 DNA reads TGCGCCAGTACAGCCGGGACTCCCGCTTGGGAGCAGTACTTC.

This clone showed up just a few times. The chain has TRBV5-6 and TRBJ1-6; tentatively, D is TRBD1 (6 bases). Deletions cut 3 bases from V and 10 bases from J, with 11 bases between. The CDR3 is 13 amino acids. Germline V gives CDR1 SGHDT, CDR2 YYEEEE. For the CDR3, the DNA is TGTGCCAGCAGCTCCCGGACAGCGTCACCCCTCCACTTT. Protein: CASSSRTASPLHF.

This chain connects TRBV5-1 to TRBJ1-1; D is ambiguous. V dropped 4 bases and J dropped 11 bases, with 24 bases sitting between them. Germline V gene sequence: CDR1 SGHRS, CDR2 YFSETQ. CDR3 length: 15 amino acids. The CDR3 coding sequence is TGCGCCAGCAGCCCGATTAGTTCGAGAAGCAAATACGCTTTCTTT. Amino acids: CASSPISSRSKYAFF.

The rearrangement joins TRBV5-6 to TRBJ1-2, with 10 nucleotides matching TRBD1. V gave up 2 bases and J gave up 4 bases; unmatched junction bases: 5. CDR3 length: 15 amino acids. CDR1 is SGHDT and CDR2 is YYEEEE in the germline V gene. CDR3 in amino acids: CASSFRQGATYGYTF. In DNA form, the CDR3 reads TGTGCCAGCAGCTTCCGACAGGGGGCTACCTATGGCTACACCTTC.

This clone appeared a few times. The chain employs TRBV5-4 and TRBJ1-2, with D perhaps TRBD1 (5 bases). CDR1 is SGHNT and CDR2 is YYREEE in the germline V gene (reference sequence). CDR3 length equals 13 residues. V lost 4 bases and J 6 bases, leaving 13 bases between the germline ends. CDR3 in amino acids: CASSPGTVDGYTF. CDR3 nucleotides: TGTGCCAGCAGCCCCGGGACCGTCGATGGCTACACCTTC.

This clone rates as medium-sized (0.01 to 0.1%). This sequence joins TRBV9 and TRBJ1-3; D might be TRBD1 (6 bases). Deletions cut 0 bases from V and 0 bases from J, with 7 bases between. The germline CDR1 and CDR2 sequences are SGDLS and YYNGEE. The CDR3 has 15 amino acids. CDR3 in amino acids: CASSVGGGSGNTIYF. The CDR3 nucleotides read TGTGCCAGCAGCGTAGGAGGGGGCTCTGGAAACACCATATATTTT.

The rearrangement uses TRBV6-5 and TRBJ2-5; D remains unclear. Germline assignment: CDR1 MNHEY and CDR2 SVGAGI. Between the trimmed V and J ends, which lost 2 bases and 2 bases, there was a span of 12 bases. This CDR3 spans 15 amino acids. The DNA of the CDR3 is TGTGCCAGCAGTTACACCAACAGAGAACAAGAGACCCAGTACTTC. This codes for CASSYTNREQETQYF.

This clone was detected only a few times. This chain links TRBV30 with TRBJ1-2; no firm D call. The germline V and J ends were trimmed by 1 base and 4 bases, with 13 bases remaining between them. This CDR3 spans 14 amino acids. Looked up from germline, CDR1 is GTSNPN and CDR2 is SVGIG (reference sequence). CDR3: CAWSAGGVGYGYTF. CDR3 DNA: TGTGCCTGGAGTGCGGGTGGTGTAGGCTATGGCTACACCTTC.

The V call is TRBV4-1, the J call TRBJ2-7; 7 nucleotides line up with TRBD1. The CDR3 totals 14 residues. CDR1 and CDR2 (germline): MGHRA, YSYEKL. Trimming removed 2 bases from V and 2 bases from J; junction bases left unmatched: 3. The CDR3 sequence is CASSQPQGAYEQYF. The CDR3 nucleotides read TGCGCCAGCAGCCAACCCCAGGGGGCCTACGAGCAGTACTTC.

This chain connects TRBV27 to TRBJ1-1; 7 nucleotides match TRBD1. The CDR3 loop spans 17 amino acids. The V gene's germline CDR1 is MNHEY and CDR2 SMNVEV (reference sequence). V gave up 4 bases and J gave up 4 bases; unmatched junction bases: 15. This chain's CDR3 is CASSYHSSGGGGTEAFF. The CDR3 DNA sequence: TGTGCCAGCAGTTACCACTCGTCAGGGGGTGGTGGCACTGAAGCTTTCTTT.

This chain's CDR3 is CAWSGSDSPSYNEQFF. The CDR3 nucleotides read TGTGCCTGGAGTGGTTCCGACAGCCCATCCTACAATGAGCAGTTCTTC. The chain combines TRBV30 with TRBJ2-1, with D possibly matching TRBD1 (5 bases). Germline V gives CDR1 GTSNPN, CDR2 SVGIG (reference sequence). The V and J ends lost 1 base and 1 base respectively, with 14 bases between them. The CDR3 runs 16 residues.

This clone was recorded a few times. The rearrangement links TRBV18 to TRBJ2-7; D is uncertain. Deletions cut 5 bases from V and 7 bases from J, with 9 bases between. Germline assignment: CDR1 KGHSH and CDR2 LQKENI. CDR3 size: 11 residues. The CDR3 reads CASSEADEQYF. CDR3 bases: TGTGCCAGCTCAGAGGCAGATGAGCAGTACTTC.

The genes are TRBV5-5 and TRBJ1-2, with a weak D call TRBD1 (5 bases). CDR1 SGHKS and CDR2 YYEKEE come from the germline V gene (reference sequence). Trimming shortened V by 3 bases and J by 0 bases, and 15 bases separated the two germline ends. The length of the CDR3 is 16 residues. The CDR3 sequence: CASSSRDVETNYGYTF. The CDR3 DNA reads TGTGCCAGCAGCTCGAGGGACGTAGAAACTAACTATGGCTACACCTTC. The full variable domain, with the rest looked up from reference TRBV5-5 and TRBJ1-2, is DAGVTQSPTHLIKTRGQQVTLRCSPISGHKSVSWYQQVLGQGPQFIFQYYEKEERGRGNFPDRFSARQFPNYSSELNVNALLLGDSALYLCASSSRDVETNYGYTFGSGTRLTVV.

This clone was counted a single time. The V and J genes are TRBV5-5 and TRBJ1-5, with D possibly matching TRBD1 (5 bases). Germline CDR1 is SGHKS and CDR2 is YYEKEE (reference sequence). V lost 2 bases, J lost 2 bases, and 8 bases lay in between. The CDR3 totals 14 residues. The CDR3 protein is CASSFRGGNQPQHF. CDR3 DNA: TGTGCCAGCAGCTTCAGAGGGGGCAATCAGCCCCAGCATTTT.

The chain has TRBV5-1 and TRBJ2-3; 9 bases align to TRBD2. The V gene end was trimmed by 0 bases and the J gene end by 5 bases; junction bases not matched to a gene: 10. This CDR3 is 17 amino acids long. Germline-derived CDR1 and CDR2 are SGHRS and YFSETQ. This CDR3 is CASSLVTSGLSGDTQYF. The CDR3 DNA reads TGCGCCAGCAGCTTGGTCACTAGCGGGCTATCAGGAGATACGCAGTATTTT.

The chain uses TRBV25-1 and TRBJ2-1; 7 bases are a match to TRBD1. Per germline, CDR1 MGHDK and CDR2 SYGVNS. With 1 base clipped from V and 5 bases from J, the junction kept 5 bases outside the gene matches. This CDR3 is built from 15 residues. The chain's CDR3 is CASSEFGDRNNEQFF. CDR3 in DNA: TGTGCCAGCAGTGAATTCGGGGACAGAAACAATGAGCAGTTCTTC.

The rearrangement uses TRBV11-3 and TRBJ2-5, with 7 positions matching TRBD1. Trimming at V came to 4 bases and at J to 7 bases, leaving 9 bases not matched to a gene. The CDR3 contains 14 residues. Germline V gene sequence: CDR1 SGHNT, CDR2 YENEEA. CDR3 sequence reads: CASSYRGLGGTQYF. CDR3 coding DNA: TGTGCCAGCAGCTATAGGGGGCTGGGCGGGACCCAGTACTTC.

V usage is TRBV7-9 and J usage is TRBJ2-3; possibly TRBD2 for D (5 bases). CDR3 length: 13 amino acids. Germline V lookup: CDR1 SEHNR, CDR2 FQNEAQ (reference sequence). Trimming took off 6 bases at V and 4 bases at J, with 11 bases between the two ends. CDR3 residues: CASSQAEADTQYF. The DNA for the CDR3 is TGTGCCAGCAGTCAAGCGGAGGCAGATACGCAGTATTTT.

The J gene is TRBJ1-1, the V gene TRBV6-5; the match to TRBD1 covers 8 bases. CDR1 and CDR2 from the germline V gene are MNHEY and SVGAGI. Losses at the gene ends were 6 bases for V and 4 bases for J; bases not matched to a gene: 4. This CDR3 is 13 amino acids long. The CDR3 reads CASSLTGGTEAFF. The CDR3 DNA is TGTGCCAGCAGCCTAACAGGGGGCACTGAAGCTTTCTTT.

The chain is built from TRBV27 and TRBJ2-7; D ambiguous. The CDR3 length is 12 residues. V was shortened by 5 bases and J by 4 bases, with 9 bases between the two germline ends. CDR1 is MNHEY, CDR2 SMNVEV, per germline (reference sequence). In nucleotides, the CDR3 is TGTGCCAGCAGTGAGATGGGATACGAGCAGTACTTC. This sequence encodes CASSEMGYEQYF.

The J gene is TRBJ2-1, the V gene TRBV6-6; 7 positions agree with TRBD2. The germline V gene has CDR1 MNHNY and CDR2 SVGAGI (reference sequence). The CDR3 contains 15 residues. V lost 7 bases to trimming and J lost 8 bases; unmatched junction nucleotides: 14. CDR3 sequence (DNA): TGTGCCAGCAACCTGGGGGGGGACCTTGACTATGAGCAGTTCTTC. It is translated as CASNLGGDLDYEQFF.

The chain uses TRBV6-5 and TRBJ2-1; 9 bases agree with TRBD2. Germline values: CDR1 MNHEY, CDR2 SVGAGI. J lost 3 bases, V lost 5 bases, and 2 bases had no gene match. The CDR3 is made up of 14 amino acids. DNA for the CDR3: TGTGCCAGCAGTCTTAGCGGGGGCTACAATGAGCAGTTCTTC. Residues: CASSLSGGYNEQFF.

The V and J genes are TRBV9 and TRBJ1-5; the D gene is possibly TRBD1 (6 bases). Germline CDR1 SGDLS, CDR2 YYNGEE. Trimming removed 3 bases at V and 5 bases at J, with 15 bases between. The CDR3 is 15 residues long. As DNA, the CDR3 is TGTGCCAGCAGCGCGGGGGGGGGCCTGGATCAGCCCCAGCATTTT. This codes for CASSAGGGLDQPQHF.

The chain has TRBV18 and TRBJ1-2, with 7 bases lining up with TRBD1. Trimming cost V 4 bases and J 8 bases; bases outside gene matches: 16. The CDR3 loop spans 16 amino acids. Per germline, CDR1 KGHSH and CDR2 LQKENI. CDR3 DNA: TGTGCCAGCTCACTGAGGCAGGGCAGGACAGGAGAAGGCTACACCTTC. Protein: CASSLRQGRTGEGYTF.

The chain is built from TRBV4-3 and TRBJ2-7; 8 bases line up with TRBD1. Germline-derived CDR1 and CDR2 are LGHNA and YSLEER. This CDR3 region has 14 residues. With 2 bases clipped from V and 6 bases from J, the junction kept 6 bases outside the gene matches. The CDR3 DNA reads TGCGCCAGCAGCCAAACCGGGACAGGCGGCGAGCAGTACTTC. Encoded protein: CASSQTGTGGEQYF.

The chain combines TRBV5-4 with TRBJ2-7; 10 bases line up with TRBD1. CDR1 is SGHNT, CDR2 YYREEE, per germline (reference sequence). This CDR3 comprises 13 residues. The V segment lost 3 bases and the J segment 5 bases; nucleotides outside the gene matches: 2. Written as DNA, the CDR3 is TGTGCCAGCAGCTCCGGGACAGGGGACGAGCAGTACTTC. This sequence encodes CASSSGTGDEQYF.

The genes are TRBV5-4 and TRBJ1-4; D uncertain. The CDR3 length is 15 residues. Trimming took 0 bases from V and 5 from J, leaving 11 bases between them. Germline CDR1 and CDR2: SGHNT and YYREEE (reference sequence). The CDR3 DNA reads TGTGCCAGCAGCTTGGTAAGGCAGCAGAATGAAAAACTGTTTTTT. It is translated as CASSLVRQQNEKLFF.

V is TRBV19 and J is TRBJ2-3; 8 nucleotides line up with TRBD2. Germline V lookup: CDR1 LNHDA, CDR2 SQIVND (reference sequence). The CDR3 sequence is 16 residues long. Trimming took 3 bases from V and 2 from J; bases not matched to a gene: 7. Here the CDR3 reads CASSIASGGITDTQYF. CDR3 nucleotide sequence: TGTGCCAGTAGTATCGCCAGCGGGGGAATCACAGATACGCAGTATTTT. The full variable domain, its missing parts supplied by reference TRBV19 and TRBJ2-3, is DGGITQSPKYLFRKEGQNVTLSCEQNLNHDAMYWYRQDPGQGLRLIYYSQIVNDFQKGDIAEGYSVSREKKESFPLTVTSAQKNPTAFYLCASSIASGGITDTQYFGPGTRLTVL.

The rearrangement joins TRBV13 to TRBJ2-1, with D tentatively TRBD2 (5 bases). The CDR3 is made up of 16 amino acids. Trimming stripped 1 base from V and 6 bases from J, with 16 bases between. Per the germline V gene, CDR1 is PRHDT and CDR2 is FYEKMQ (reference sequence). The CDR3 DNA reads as TGTGCCAGCAGCTTAGAACGGGGATATGGGATCAATGAGCAGTTCTTC. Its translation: CASSLERGYGINEQFF.

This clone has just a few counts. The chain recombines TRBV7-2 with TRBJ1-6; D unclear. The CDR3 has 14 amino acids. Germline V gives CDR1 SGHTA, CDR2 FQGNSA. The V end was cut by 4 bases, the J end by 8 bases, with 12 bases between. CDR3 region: CASSSLGLHSPLHF. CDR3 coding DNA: TGTGCCAGCAGCTCGCTTGGCCTCCATTCACCCCTCCACTTT.

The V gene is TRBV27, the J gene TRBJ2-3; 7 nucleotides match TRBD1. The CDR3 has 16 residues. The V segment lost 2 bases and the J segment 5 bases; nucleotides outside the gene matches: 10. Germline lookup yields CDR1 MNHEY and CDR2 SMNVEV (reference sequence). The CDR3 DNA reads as TGTGCCAGCAGTTTAAGTTCACAGGGGTCGGGAGATACGCAGTATTTT. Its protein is CASSLSSQGSGDTQYF.